A selection of T cell receptor beta chains follows, all from one sample in a study of shared clonotypes between healthy human individuals. Profiled with immunoSEQ multiplex PCR; TCRdb holds only in-frame clones, not every one. This table holds around 1.9 million clones, 93% found once. Sequencing input: naive CD8+ T cells from PBMCs. Receptor source: a man younger than 35 in good health. Some clones in this sample may be carry-over from other donors' samples. Each CDR3 is given with its conserved first and last residue. The D gene is left open where the match is weak. Clone size, where shown, is once, few, many, or a class for clones that have expanded.

NA | TRBD2 | TRBJ2-1 | TRBV15 | CATSRSPIAGDSPTSSYNEQFF | TGTGCCACCAGCAGATCCCCTATAGCGGGAGATTCCCCTACGAGCTCCTACAATGAGCAGTTCTTC
NA | TRBD2 | TRBJ2-3 | TRBV9 | CASSVRAGEADTQYF | TGTGCCAGCAGCGTCCGAGCGGGAGAGGCAGATACGCAGTATTTT
NA | TRBD1 | TRBJ1-4 | TRBV7-8 | CASSSDRGSEKLFF | TGTGCCAGCAGCTCGGACAGGGGTAGTGAAAAACTGTTTTTT
NA | TRBD1 | TRBJ1-2 | TRBV4-3 | CASSQTGQGGYTF | TGCGCCAGCAGCCAGACAGGGCAGGGTGGCTACACCTTC
few | NA | TRBJ1-1 | TRBV19 | CASCFSVNFEAFF | TGTGCCAGTTGTTTTTCAGTCAACTTTGAAGCTTTCTTT
NA | NA | TRBJ1-4 | TRBV28 | CASKSPRDVEKLFF | TGTGCCAGCAAATCACCCCGGGACGTTGAAAAACTGTTTTTT
NA | NA | TRBJ2-7 | TRBV4-3 | CASSQNAGTIPVHEQYF | TGCGCCAGCAGCCAAAATGCGGGGACGATCCCAGTACACGAGCAGTACTTC
NA | NA | TRBJ2-1 | TRBV2 | CASSWRANEQFF | TGTGCCAGCAGTTGGCGGGCTAATGAGCAGTTCTTC
NA | NA | TRBJ2-1 | TRBV7-3 | CASSHTGPLSSYNEQFF | TGTGCCAGCAGCCATACAGGGCCCCTAAGCTCCTACAATGAGCAGTTCTTC
NA | TRBD2 | TRBJ2-1 | TRBV27 | CASSFTGLAALSSYNEQFF | TGTGCCAGCAGTTTCACCGGACTAGCGGCTCTGAGCTCCTACAATGAGCAGTTCTTC
NA | NA | TRBJ1-1 | TRBV27 | CASSLSSPIVNTEAFF | TGTGCCAGCAGTTTATCGTCCCCCATAGTAAACACTGAAGCTTTCTTT
NA | NA | TRBJ2-7 | TRBV4-1 | CASSQESTSRYEQYF | TGCGCCAGCAGCCAAGAGTCAACTAGCCGCTACGAGCAGTACTTC
NA | NA | TRBJ1-1 | TRBV6-1 | CASSDQMEQNMNTEAFF | TGTGCCAGCAGTGACCAGATGGAGCAGAACATGAACACTGAAGCTTTCTTT
NA | TRBD1 | TRBJ2-7 | TRBV6-1 | CASSGWTGAYEQYF | TGTGCCAGCAGTGGGTGGACAGGGGCCTACGAGCAGTACTTC
NA | TRBD1 | TRBJ1-1 | TRBV30 | CAWSTGTGTHEAFF | TGTGCCTGGAGCACCGGGACAGGGACTCATGAAGCTTTCTTT
NA | NA | TRBJ1-1 | TRBV11-2 | CASSLVFGMNTEAFF | TGTGCCAGCAGCTTAGTTTTCGGAATGAACACTGAAGCTTTCTTT
NA | TRBD1 | TRBJ1-1 | TRBV7-9 | CASRDRGENTEAFF | TGTGCCAGCAGAGACAGGGGCGAGAACACTGAAGCTTTCTTT
NA | TRBD1 | TRBJ1-4 | TRBV9 | CASSLRGDPNEKLFF | TGTGCCAGCAGCCTCAGGGGGGACCCTAATGAAAAACTGTTTTTT
NA | NA | TRBJ1-3 | TRBV5-1 | CASSLAGQRTGNTIYF | TGCGCCAGCAGCTTGGCCGGACAGAGAACTGGAAACACCATATATTTT
once | TRBD2 | TRBJ2-1 | TRBV9 | CASSVDRKREIDEQFF | TGTGCCAGCAGCGTAGACCGTAAGCGGGAGATCGATGAGCAGTTCTTC
NA | NA | TRBJ2-3 | TRBV12-5 | CASGSRTPLTDTQYF | TGTGCTAGTGGTTCTCGGACGCCCCTCACAGATACGCAGTATTTT
NA | NA | TRBJ2-2 | TRBV4-3 | CASSQDRRGTGELFF | TGCGCCAGCAGCCAAGATAGGAGAGGCACCGGGGAGCTGTTTTTT
NA | NA | TRBJ2-1 | TRBV2 | CASSEMSKGNEQFF | TGTGCCAGCAGTGAAATGAGTAAGGGTAATGAGCAGTTCTTC
NA | NA | TRBJ1-1 | TRBV5-1 | CASSLDSLNTEAFF | TGCGCCAGCAGCCTGGACAGTTTGAACACTGAAGCTTTCTTT
NA | NA | TRBJ2-3 | TRBV29-1 | CSVFEGKRDTQYF | TGCAGCGTTTTTGAAGGGAAGAGAGATACGCAGTATTTT